This T cell receptor (beta chain) emerged from a study of cytomegalovirus exposure and HLA in healthy donors. About the study: The study's early data release held some 85 million unique TCRs from HLA-typed donors.

Trimming cost V 0 bases and J 2 bases, with 7 bases left between them. This CDR3 has 14 amino acids. Looked up from germline, CDR1 is MNHEY and CDR2 is SMNVEV (reference sequence). With 60 Vbeta and 13 Jbeta primers, the PCR was carried out. Assay used: immunoSEQ multiplex PCR; TCRdb lists only in-frame clones, some missing. The sample lists approximately 76,000 clones, about 60% occurring once. It was healthy bone marrow donors who served as donors. Sequenced input: PBMCs. The clonotype originates from a man aged 25 to 45 in good health and CMV-seropositive. The J gene is TRBJ1-2, the V gene TRBV27; TRBD1 is a possible D gene (6 bases). The CDR3 protein is CASSLSRGNYGYTF. CDR3 nucleotides: TGTGCCAGCAGTTTATCGAGGGGGAACTATGGCTACACCTTC.